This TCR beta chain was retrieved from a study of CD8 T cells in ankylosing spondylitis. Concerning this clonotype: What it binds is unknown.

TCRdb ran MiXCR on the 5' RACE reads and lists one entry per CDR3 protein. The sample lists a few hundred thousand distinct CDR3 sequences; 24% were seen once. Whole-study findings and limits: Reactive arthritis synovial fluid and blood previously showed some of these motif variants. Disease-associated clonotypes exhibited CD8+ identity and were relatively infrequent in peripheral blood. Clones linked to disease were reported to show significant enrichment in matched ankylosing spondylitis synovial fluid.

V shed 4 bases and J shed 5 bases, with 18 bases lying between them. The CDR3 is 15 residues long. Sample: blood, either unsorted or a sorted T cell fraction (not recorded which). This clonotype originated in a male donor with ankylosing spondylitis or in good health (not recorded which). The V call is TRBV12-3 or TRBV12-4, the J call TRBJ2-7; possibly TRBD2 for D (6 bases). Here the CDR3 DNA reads TGTGCCAGCAGTTCCCGGGGGACTGGCGCAGACGAGCAGTACTTC. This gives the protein CASSSRGTGADEQYF.